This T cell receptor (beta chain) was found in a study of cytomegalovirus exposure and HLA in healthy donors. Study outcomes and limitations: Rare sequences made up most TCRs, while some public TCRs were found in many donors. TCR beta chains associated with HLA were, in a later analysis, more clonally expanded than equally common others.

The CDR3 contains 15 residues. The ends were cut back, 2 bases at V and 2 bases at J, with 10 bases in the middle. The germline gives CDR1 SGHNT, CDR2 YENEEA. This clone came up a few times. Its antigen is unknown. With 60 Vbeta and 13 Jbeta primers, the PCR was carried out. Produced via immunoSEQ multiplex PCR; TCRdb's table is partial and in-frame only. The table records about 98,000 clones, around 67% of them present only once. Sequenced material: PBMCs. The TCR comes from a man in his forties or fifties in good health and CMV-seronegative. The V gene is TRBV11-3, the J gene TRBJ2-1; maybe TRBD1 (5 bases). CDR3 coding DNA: TGTGCCAGCAGCTTAAAGGGGTCAACCTACAATGAGCAGTTCTTC. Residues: CASSLKGSTYNEQFF.